These 15 T cell receptor beta chains were sequenced from one sample in a study of blood T cells in healthy people across ages. Primers used in a second PCR of roughly 6 to 11 cycles were a sample-barcoded 5' primer and a J-beta primer mix. One entry per CDR3 protein, called by TCRdb with MiXCR from the 5' RACE reads. This table holds 710,000 or so distinct CDR3 sequences, about a fifth found once. The source material was blood. These receptors originate from a man between 65 and 85 years old in good health.

This clonotype showed up just a few times. The gene calls are TRBV9 and TRBJ2-3; D not certain. There are 14 residues in the CDR3. Germline assignment: CDR1 SGDLS and CDR2 YYNGEE. Between the trimmed V and J ends, which lost 4 bases and 4 bases, there was a span of 13 bases. CDR3 in DNA: TGTGCCAGCAGCCCCCTGTCTGGGGCAGATACGCAGTATTTT. Translation: CASSPLSGADTQYF. Looking up the rest from reference TRBV9 and TRBJ2-3 gives the full variable domain: DSGVTQTPKHLITATGQRVTLRCSPRSGDLSVYWYQQSLDQGLQFLIQYYNGEERAKGNILERFSAQQFPDLHSELNLSSLELGDSALYFCASSPLSGADTQYFGPGTRLTVL.

This clonotype was seen only a few times. The chain combines TRBV6-6 with TRBJ2-2; 7 nucleotides align to TRBD1. Trimming cost V 5 bases and J 7 bases; bases outside gene matches: 16. Germline assignment: CDR1 MNHNY and CDR2 SVGAGI (reference sequence). The CDR3 contains 17 residues. The CDR3 sequence: CASSGPGQGVPLGELFF. The CDR3, as DNA: TGTGCCAGCAGTGGCCCCGGGCAGGGGGTCCCTCTCGGGGAGCTGTTTTTT.

The chain uses TRBV20-1 and TRBJ1-6, with D uncertain. The CDR3 runs to 14 residues. Germline CDR1 is DFQATT and CDR2 is SNEGSKA (reference sequence). Trimming took 2 bases from V and 0 from J, leaving 5 bases between them. In nucleotides, the CDR3 is TGCAGTGCTAGACAGAGCTCCTATAATTCACCCCTCCACTTT. Residues: CSARQSSYNSPLHF.

This clonotype has more than one count but fewer than ten. The rearrangement joins TRBV4-3 to TRBJ2-7, with 8 bases fitting TRBD2. This CDR3 contains 14 residues. Looked up from germline, CDR1 is LGHNA and CDR2 is YSLEER. V was clipped by 5 bases and J by 2 bases; unmatched bases: 5. DNA for the CDR3: TGCGCCAGCAGCGTCCAGCGGGAGCCCTACGAGCAGTACGTC. Its protein is CASSVQREPYEQYV.

The chain links TRBV5-1 to TRBJ1-1; no definite D call. The CDR3 has 16 amino acids. Germline loops: CDR1 SGHRS, CDR2 YFSETQ. The germline V and J ends were trimmed by 2 bases and 4 bases, with 18 bases remaining between them. In DNA form, the CDR3 reads TGCGCCAGCAGCTTTGGGCAGGCGAGTGTCCCCACTGAAGCTTTCTTT. Protein sequence: CASSFGQASVPTEAFF.

This clonotype was detected only a few times. This chain joins TRBV12-3 or TRBV12-4 and TRBJ2-7; TRBD1 aligns across 9 bases. The CDR3 is 13 residues long. V dropped 11 bases and J dropped 5; count of bases not matched to a gene: 10. The CDR3 DNA reads TGTGCCGTAACAGGGGGCGCGAGGAACGAGCAGTACTTC. Translation: CAVTGGARNEQYF.

The chain links TRBV11-2 to TRBJ2-7; TRBD2 aligns across 11 bases. CDR3 length: 15 amino acids. Germline V gives CDR1 SGHAT, CDR2 FQNNGV. V trimming: 5 bases; J trimming: 2 bases; junction bases outside the gene matches: 5. The CDR3 DNA follows: TGTGCCAGCAGCGAAACTAGCGGGAGTGCCTACGAGCAGTACGTC. It is translated as CASSETSGSAYEQYV.

The CDR3 here is CASSLGHNTEAFF. DNA for the CDR3: TGTGCCAGCAGTTTAGGGCACAACACTGAAGCTTTCTTT. This chain connects TRBV12-3 or TRBV12-4 to TRBJ1-1; D is undetermined. With 1 base removed from V and 2 bases from J, the gap between germline ends came to 5 bases. This CDR3 is 13 amino acids long.

This clonotype was observed many times. The conserved final phenylalanine or tryptophan is absent from the CDR3, which likely points to a read error. The rearrangement links TRBV15 to TRBJ2-5, with 8 bases matching TRBD2. Germline V gene data show CDR1 as LNHNV and CDR2 as YYDKDF (reference sequence). The CDR3 spans 15 residues. The trim removed 1 base at V and 11 bases at J, leaving 12 bases unmatched. The CDR3 loop is CATSRGGLAAREQYV. DNA of the CDR3: TGTGCCACCAGCAGAGGAGGACTAGCTGCGCGGGAGCAGTACGTC.

This clonotype has a handful of counts. This chain links TRBV19 with TRBJ2-4; D unresolved. Trimming removed 8 bases at V and 7 bases at J, with 6 bases between. The germline V gene encodes CDR1 LNHDA and CDR2 SQIVND (reference sequence). The CDR3 has 10 amino acids. The CDR3 DNA is TGTGCCAGTGGTCTGAACATTCAGTACTTC. Translating gives CASGLNIQYF.

This clonotype was seen more than once but under ten times. The chain uses TRBV7-8 and TRBJ2-2; 7 positions match TRBD1. The trim removed 4 bases at V and 4 bases at J, leaving 6 bases unmatched. Germline CDR1 reads SGHVS; CDR2 reads FQNEAQ. The CDR3 sequence is 15 residues long. DNA for the CDR3: TGTGCCAGCAGCTCCGACAGGGTGGGCACCGGGGAGCTGTTTTTT. As protein: CASSSDRVGTGELFF.

The sample holds a few counts of this clonotype. The chain combines TRBV5-6 with TRBJ2-7; 10 nucleotides agree with TRBD2. CDR1 and CDR2 (germline): SGHDT, YYEEEE. The junction had 1 base not matched to a gene; V was cut back by 3 bases and J by 4 bases. The CDR3 loop spans 13 amino acids. In DNA, the CDR3 is TGTGCCAGCAGCTCGACTAGCGGGTACGAGCAGTACGTC. Protein: CASSSTSGYEQYV.

This clonotype was recorded a few times. CDR3 coding DNA: TGTGCCAGCAGCCGAGGGACATTTAACACTGAAGCTTTCTTT. This codes for CASSRGTFNTEAFF. The chain links TRBV3-1 to TRBJ1-1; TRBD1 might be the D (6 bases). The CDR3 contains 14 residues. The V and J ends lost 4 bases and 2 bases respectively, with 11 bases between them. Per the germline V gene, CDR1 is LGHDT and CDR2 is YNNKEL (reference sequence). The full variable domain, completed using reference TRBV3-1 and TRBJ1-1, is DTAVSQTPKYLVTQMGNDKSIKCEQNLGHDTMYWYKQDSKKFLKIMFSYNNKELIINETVPNRFSPKSPDKAHLNLHINSLELGDSAVYFCASSRGTFNTEAFFGQGTRLTVV.

There are a few counts of this clonotype. V is TRBV29-1 and J is TRBJ2-3; 7 bases agree with TRBD2. The trim removed 6 bases at V and 4 bases at J, leaving 7 bases unmatched. The length of the CDR3 is 13 residues. Germline V gene lookup returns CDR1 SQVTM and CDR2 ANQGSEA. The CDR3 region is CSVHSAGADTQYF. CDR3 nucleotides: TGCAGCGTACACAGCGCGGGGGCAGATACGCAGTATTTT.

This clonotype showed up just a few times. The V and J genes are TRBV28 and TRBJ2-7; D is unclear. Per germline, CDR1 MDHEN and CDR2 SYDVKM. Trimming left V 4 bases short and J 0 bases short, with 10 bases between. The CDR3 is 14 residues long. For the CDR3, the DNA is TGTGCCAGCAGTTCACCGTCAACCTCCTACGAGCAGTACTTC. It yields the protein CASSSPSTSYEQYF.